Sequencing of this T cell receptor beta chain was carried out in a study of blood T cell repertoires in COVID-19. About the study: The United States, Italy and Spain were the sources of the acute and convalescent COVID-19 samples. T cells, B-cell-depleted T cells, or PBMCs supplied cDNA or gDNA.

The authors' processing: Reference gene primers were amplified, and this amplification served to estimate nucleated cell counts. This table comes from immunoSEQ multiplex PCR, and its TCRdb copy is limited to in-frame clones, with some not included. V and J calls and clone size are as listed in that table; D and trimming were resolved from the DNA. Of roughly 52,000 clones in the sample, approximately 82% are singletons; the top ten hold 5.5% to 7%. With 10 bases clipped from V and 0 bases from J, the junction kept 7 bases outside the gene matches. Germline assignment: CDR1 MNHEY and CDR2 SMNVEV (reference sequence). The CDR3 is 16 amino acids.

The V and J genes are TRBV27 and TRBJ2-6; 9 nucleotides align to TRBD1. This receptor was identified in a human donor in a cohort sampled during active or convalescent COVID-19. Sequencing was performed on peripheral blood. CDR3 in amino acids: CATRTGVASGANVLTF. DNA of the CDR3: TGTGCCACCCGGACAGGGGTTGCCTCTGGGGCCAACGTCCTGACTTTC.